The clone carrying this TCR beta chain has just a few counts. Only in-frame clones appear in the TCRdb table, and some are missing; sequencing was by immunoSEQ multiplex PCR. The sample holds about 130,000 clones, 70% to 80% seen once. This CDR3 region has 13 residues. Trimming cost V 3 bases and J 1 base, with 6 bases left between them. Germline assignment: CDR1 KGHSH and CDR2 LQKENI. These data originate in a study of blood T cell repertoires in COVID-19. In the study overall: Both acute and convalescent COVID-19 samples were obtained from the United States, Italy and Spain. PBMCs, B-cell-depleted T cells, or T cells provided the cDNA or gDNA that made up the material.

The sequence came from a woman in her 70s with COVID-19, enrolled during active disease. Specimen: peripheral blood. This chain links TRBV18 with TRBJ2-5, with unresolved D. CDR3 DNA sequence: TGTGCCAGCTCACCGGCCATCCAAGAGACCCAGTACTTC. Translation: CASSPAIQETQYF. The variable domain in full, completed from reference TRBV18 and TRBJ2-5, reads NAGVMQNPRHLVRRRGQEARLRCSPMKGHSHVYWYRQLPEEGLKFMVYLQKENIIDESGMPKERFSAEFPKEGPSILRIQQVVRGDSAAYFCASSPAIQETQYFGPGTRLLVL.